This is a list of T cell receptor beta chains from one sample in a study of blood T cell repertoires in COVID-19. Here immunoSEQ multiplex PCR was the method, and the copy in TCRdb shows in-frame clones only, minus some. The data hold 130,000 to 150,000 clones, with 84% observed a single time. What was sequenced was PBMCs or T cells enriched from blood (not recorded which). These receptors were collected from a woman aged 45 to 65 who had been exposed to COVID-19. Both conserved end residues are part of each CDR3. Fields, in order: clone size, J gene, V gene, D gene, CDR3 length, CDR3 protein, CDR3 DNA. The D gene is left open where the match is weak. Clone size is given for some rows only: seen once, a few or many times, or a class if the clone is expanded.

abundance: -
j_gene: TRBJ2-1
v_gene: TRBV10-1
d_gene: TRBD2
len: 13
CDR3aa: CASSGSGRNEQFF
CDR3nt: TGCGCCAGCAGTGGTAGCGGGAGGAATGAGCAGTTCTTC

abundance: -
j_gene: TRBJ2-1
v_gene: TRBV28
d_gene: -
len: 15
CDR3aa: CASRPRLVPFNEQFF
CDR3nt: TGTGCCAGCAGGCCTAGACTAGTCCCGTTCAATGAGCAGTTCTTC

abundance: -
j_gene: TRBJ2-1
v_gene: TRBV7-7
d_gene: TRBD2
len: 16
CDR3aa: CASRPQRLAGSQEQFF
CDR3nt: TGTGCCAGCAGGCCCCAACGACTAGCGGGATCTCAAGAGCAGTTCTTC

abundance: -
j_gene: TRBJ1-5
v_gene: TRBV27
d_gene: -
len: 13
CDR3aa: CASSLRSNQPQHF
CDR3nt: TGTGCCAGCAGTTTACGGAGCAATCAGCCCCAGCATTTT

abundance: -
j_gene: TRBJ2-1
v_gene: TRBV19
d_gene: TRBD1
len: 16
CDR3aa: CASSPTTGGEYNEQFF
CDR3nt: TGTGCCAGCTCCCCCACGACAGGGGGCGAATACAATGAGCAGTTCTTC

abundance: -
j_gene: TRBJ1-1
v_gene: TRBV19
d_gene: -
len: 15
CDR3aa: CASSIHLGRNTEAFF
CDR3nt: TGTGCCAGTAGTATTCACCTCGGGAGGAACACTGAAGCTTTCTTT

abundance: -
j_gene: TRBJ2-1
v_gene: TRBV5-1
d_gene: -
len: 16
CDR3aa: CASSPRGTRGRNEQFF
CDR3nt: TGCGCCAGCAGCCCCCGAGGGACACGGGGTCGCAATGAGCAGTTCTTC

abundance: -
j_gene: TRBJ1-4
v_gene: TRBV2
d_gene: -
len: 16
CDR3aa: CASSEIETGRGEKLFF
CDR3nt: TGTGCCAGCAGTGAAATTGAGACTGGCAGAGGTGAAAAACTGTTTTTT

abundance: -
j_gene: TRBJ2-6
v_gene: TRBV29-1
d_gene: -
len: 17
CDR3aa: CSVAPLDPTGGANVLTF
CDR3nt: TGCAGCGTCGCCCCTCTCGACCCTACAGGGGGGGCCAACGTCCTGACTTTC

abundance: once
j_gene: TRBJ2-5
v_gene: TRBV11-2
d_gene: -
len: 15
CDR3aa: CASSFGWGVEETQYF
CDR3nt: TGTGCCAGCAGCTTCGGGTGGGGGGTGGAGGAGACCCAGTACTTC

abundance: -
j_gene: TRBJ2-1
v_gene: TRBV19
d_gene: -
len: 12
CDR3aa: CASSVGANEQFF
CDR3nt: TGTGCCAGTAGTGTGGGGGCCAATGAGCAGTTCTTC

abundance: -
j_gene: TRBJ1-6
v_gene: TRBV6-1
d_gene: -
len: 15
CDR3aa: CASSEFRGYNSPLHF
CDR3nt: TGTGCCAGCAGTGAGTTTCGGGGCTATAATTCACCCCTCCACTTT

abundance: once
j_gene: TRBJ2-2
v_gene: TRBV15
d_gene: -
len: 14
CDR3aa: CATSRVVGGGELFF
CDR3nt: TGTGCCACCAGCAGAGTAGTTGGTGGCGGGGAGCTGTTTTTT

abundance: -
j_gene: TRBJ1-5
v_gene: TRBV19
d_gene: -
len: 13
CDR3aa: CASDAARNQPQHF
CDR3nt: TGTGCCAGCGACGCGGCTCGTAATCAGCCCCAGCATTTT

abundance: -
j_gene: TRBJ2-4
v_gene: TRBV27
d_gene: TRBD2
len: 18
CDR3aa: CASSSRLAGGVHKNIQYF
CDR3nt: TGTGCCAGCAGTTCCCGACTAGCGGGGGGGGTGCACAAAAACATTCAGTACTTC

abundance: -
j_gene: TRBJ1-3
v_gene: TRBV9
d_gene: -
len: 14
CDR3aa: CASGEVSGGNTIYF
CDR3nt: TGTGCCAGCGGGGAGGTGTCCGGTGGAAACACCATATATTTT

abundance: -
j_gene: TRBJ2-2
v_gene: TRBV4-1
d_gene: -
len: 16
CDR3aa: CASSTTTGVNTGELFF
CDR3nt: TGCGCCAGCAGCACCACGACAGGCGTTAACACCGGGGAGCTGTTTTTT

abundance: -
j_gene: TRBJ1-2
v_gene: TRBV28
d_gene: TRBD1
len: 14
CDR3aa: CASNSFGQGDGYTF
CDR3nt: TGTGCCAGCAACTCCTTCGGACAGGGGGATGGCTACACCTTC

abundance: -
j_gene: TRBJ2-4
v_gene: TRBV6-2/TRBV6-3
d_gene: -
len: 16
CDR3aa: CASSYTAGYPKNIQYF
CDR3nt: TGTGCCAGCAGTTACACCGCAGGGTACCCCAAAAACATTCAGTACTTC

abundance: -
j_gene: TRBJ2-7
v_gene: TRBV30
d_gene: -
len: 14
CDR3aa: CAWSPKGGHHEQYF
CDR3nt: TGTGCCTGGAGTCCTAAAGGAGGTCACCACGAGCAGTACTTC

abundance: once
j_gene: TRBJ2-2
v_gene: TRBV11-2
d_gene: -
len: 17
CDR3aa: CASSHRERGPNTGELFF
CDR3nt: TGTGCCAGCAGCCACAGGGAAAGGGGCCCAAACACCGGGGAGCTGTTTTTT

abundance: -
j_gene: TRBJ2-1
v_gene: TRBV29-1
d_gene: -
len: 11
CDR3aa: CSVYGGNEQFF
CDR3nt: TGCAGCGTTTACGGGGGCAATGAGCAGTTCTTC

abundance: few
j_gene: TRBJ2-3
v_gene: TRBV7-2
d_gene: -
len: 15
CDR3aa: CASSLWGPSTDTQYF
CDR3nt: TGTGCCAGCAGTCTCTGGGGCCCTAGCACAGATACGCAGTATTTT

abundance: -
j_gene: TRBJ2-7
v_gene: TRBV18
d_gene: -
len: 16
CDR3aa: CASSPLGRGVGYEQYF
CDR3nt: TGTGCCAGCTCACCACTAGGTAGGGGCGTGGGCTACGAGCAGTACTTC

abundance: once
j_gene: TRBJ2-1
v_gene: TRBV4-3
d_gene: TRBD1
len: 19
CDR3aa: CASSQEGGHPGTGHNEQFF
CDR3nt: TGCGCCAGCAGCCAAGAAGGCGGCCACCCCGGGACAGGGCACAATGAGCAGTTCTTC

abundance: -
j_gene: TRBJ1-1
v_gene: TRBV9
d_gene: TRBD1
len: 13
CDR3aa: CASSADRGPEAFF
CDR3nt: TGTGCCAGCAGCGCGGACAGGGGGCCTGAAGCTTTCTTT

abundance: -
j_gene: TRBJ1-1
v_gene: TRBV7-8
d_gene: TRBD1
len: 15
CDR3aa: CASSGQTGANTEAFF
CDR3nt: TGTGCCAGCAGCGGGCAGACAGGGGCGAACACTGAAGCTTTCTTT

abundance: -
j_gene: TRBJ2-2
v_gene: TRBV11-3
d_gene: TRBD2
len: 15
CDR3aa: CASSFASGGAGELFF
CDR3nt: TGTGCCAGCAGCTTCGCTAGCGGGGGGGCAGGGGAGCTGTTTTTT

abundance: -
j_gene: TRBJ2-7
v_gene: TRBV7-2
d_gene: TRBD2
len: 16
CDR3aa: CASSTSLGLAGGEQYF
CDR3nt: TGTGCCAGCAGCACCTCCTTGGGACTAGCGGGAGGGGAGCAGTACTTC

abundance: -
j_gene: TRBJ1-1
v_gene: TRBV7-6
d_gene: TRBD1
len: 14
CDR3aa: CASSRQGLRTEAFF
CDR3nt: TGTGCCAGCAGCCGACAGGGACTTCGCACTGAAGCTTTCTTT

abundance: -
j_gene: TRBJ1-3
v_gene: TRBV7-2
d_gene: TRBD1
len: 13
CDR3aa: CASTDRAGNTIYF
CDR3nt: TGTGCCAGCACCGACAGGGCTGGAAACACCATATATTTT

abundance: -
j_gene: TRBJ2-7
v_gene: TRBV18
d_gene: -
len: 15
CDR3aa: CASSPNPGTLYEQYF
CDR3nt: TGTGCCAGCTCACCAAACCCCGGGACACTTTACGAGCAGTACTTC

abundance: -
j_gene: TRBJ2-7
v_gene: TRBV6-2/TRBV6-3
d_gene: TRBD1
len: 15
CDR3aa: CASSPSGQGGYEQYF
CDR3nt: TGTGCCAGCAGTCCGTCGGGACAGGGGGGCTACGAGCAGTACTTC

abundance: -
j_gene: TRBJ1-2
v_gene: TRBV2
d_gene: -
len: 15
CDR3aa: CASSSLRGRRYGYTF
CDR3nt: TGTGCCAGCAGTAGTTTACGGGGGAGGAGGTATGGCTACACCTTC

abundance: -
j_gene: TRBJ2-2
v_gene: TRBV5-1
d_gene: TRBD2
len: 17
CDR3aa: CASSSLRTSGSTGELFF
CDR3nt: TGCGCCAGCAGCTCCCTTCGGACTAGCGGGAGTACCGGGGAGCTGTTTTTT

abundance: -
j_gene: TRBJ2-1
v_gene: TRBV27
d_gene: -
len: 14
CDR3aa: CASSPPDSYNEQFF
CDR3nt: TGTGCCAGCAGCCCCCCAGACAGCTACAATGAGCAGTTCTTC

abundance: -
j_gene: TRBJ2-7
v_gene: TRBV19
d_gene: -
len: 13
CDR3aa: CASSMTVSYEQYF
CDR3nt: TGTGCCAGTAGTATGACAGTCTCCTACGAGCAGTACTTC

abundance: -
j_gene: TRBJ2-7
v_gene: TRBV27
d_gene: TRBD1
len: 17
CDR3aa: CASSFSIDRGGFYEQYF
CDR3nt: TGTGCCAGCAGTTTCTCTATCGACAGGGGGGGGTTCTACGAGCAGTACTTC

abundance: few
j_gene: TRBJ1-1
v_gene: TRBV6-5
d_gene: -
len: 13
CDR3aa: CASSSGSGSEAFF
CDR3nt: TGTGCCAGCAGTTCAGGGTCTGGCTCTGAAGCTTTCTTT

abundance: -
j_gene: TRBJ2-2
v_gene: TRBV10-3
d_gene: -
len: 15
CDR3aa: CAISEKSGITGELFF
CDR3nt: TGTGCCATCAGTGAGAAGTCGGGAATAACCGGGGAGCTGTTTTTT

abundance: -
j_gene: TRBJ1-2
v_gene: TRBV2
d_gene: -
len: 14
CDR3aa: CASRVTFLVYGYTF
CDR3nt: TGTGCCAGCAGGGTGACATTTTTAGTCTATGGCTACACCTTC

abundance: -
j_gene: TRBJ2-7
v_gene: TRBV6-5
d_gene: -
len: 15
CDR3aa: CASSFPPGRSYEQYF
CDR3nt: TGTGCCAGCAGTTTCCCTCCAGGGCGCTCCTACGAGCAGTACTTC

abundance: -
j_gene: TRBJ1-4
v_gene: TRBV29-1
d_gene: -
len: 12
CDR3aa: CSVGFRNEKLFF
CDR3nt: TGCAGCGTTGGGTTCCGGAATGAAAAACTGTTTTTT

abundance: -
j_gene: TRBJ1-5
v_gene: TRBV7-8
d_gene: -
len: 14
CDR3aa: CASSLEEGGQPQHF
CDR3nt: TGTGCCAGCAGCTTAGAGGAGGGCGGTCAGCCCCAGCATTTT

abundance: -
j_gene: TRBJ1-1
v_gene: TRBV19
d_gene: TRBD1
len: 14
CDR3aa: CASSQWWDSLEAFF
CDR3nt: TGTGCCAGTTCCCAATGGTGGGACAGCCTGGAAGCTTTCTTT

abundance: -
j_gene: TRBJ1-4
v_gene: TRBV7-2
d_gene: TRBD1
len: 14
CDR3aa: CASSGGQLGEKLFF
CDR3nt: TGTGCCAGCAGCGGGGGACAGCTAGGGGAAAAACTGTTTTTT

abundance: few
j_gene: TRBJ1-1
v_gene: TRBV7-8
d_gene: TRBD1
len: 14
CDR3aa: CASSQTGEYTEAFF
CDR3nt: TGTGCCAGCAGCCAAACAGGGGAGTATACTGAAGCTTTCTTT

abundance: -
j_gene: TRBJ2-7
v_gene: TRBV29-1
d_gene: -
len: 12
CDR3aa: CSTTVSSYEQYF
CDR3nt: TGCAGCACGACAGTAAGCTCCTACGAGCAGTACTTC

abundance: -
j_gene: TRBJ1-5
v_gene: TRBV5-1
d_gene: -
len: 15
CDR3aa: CASSVDRVRNQPQHF
CDR3nt: TGCGCCAGCAGCGTAGACAGAGTCCGCAATCAGCCCCAGCATTTT

abundance: -
j_gene: TRBJ1-5
v_gene: TRBV30
d_gene: -
len: 17
CDR3aa: CAWRIGGVLGPNQPQHF
CDR3nt: TGTGCCTGGAGAATTGGGGGGGTACTGGGGCCTAATCAGCCCCAGCATTTT

abundance: -
j_gene: TRBJ1-4
v_gene: TRBV3-1/TRBV3-2
d_gene: -
len: 12
CDR3aa: CASSQGRGGRFF
CDR3nt: TGTGCCAGCAGCCAAGGACGCGGGGGTAGGTTTTTT

abundance: -
j_gene: TRBJ2-2
v_gene: TRBV18
d_gene: TRBD2
len: 15
CDR3aa: CASSPWQAGTGELFF
CDR3nt: TGTGCCAGCTCACCATGGCAAGCGGGAACCGGGGAGCTGTTTTTT

abundance: -
j_gene: TRBJ2-2
v_gene: TRBV6-2/TRBV6-3
d_gene: -
len: 13
CDR3aa: CASSYSGGGELFF
CDR3nt: TGTGCCAGCAGTTACAGCGGCGGCGGGGAGCTGTTTTTT

abundance: -
j_gene: TRBJ1-1
v_gene: TRBV13
d_gene: -
len: 14
CDR3aa: CASSPNRVATEAFF
CDR3nt: TGTGCCAGCAGCCCGAACAGGGTTGCGACTGAAGCTTTCTTT

abundance: -
j_gene: TRBJ2-2
v_gene: TRBV4-3
d_gene: -
len: 16
CDR3aa: CASSLQAGRGTGELFF
CDR3nt: TGCGCCAGCAGCCTTCAGGCAGGGCGGGGAACCGGGGAGCTGTTTTTT